Listed below are T cell receptor beta chains from one sample, sequenced in a study of Graves' ophthalmopathy and Graves' hyperthyroidism. TCRdb analysed the multiplex PCR reads with MiXCR anew, one entry per CDR3 protein. The sample lists approximately 700,000 distinct CDR3 sequences; 40% were seen once. Sequenced input: peripheral blood. These receptors came from an adult man with Graves' ophthalmopathy. CDR3s include the opening cysteine and the closing phenylalanine or tryptophan. The D gene is left open where the match is weak. Clone size is stated in some rows and not others, as once, few, many or a class when expanded.

CDR3 length	V gene	D gene	clone size	J gene	CDR3 DNA	CDR3 protein
14	TRBV7-2	TRBD2	.	TRBJ2-3	TGTGCCAGCAGCTTTGCGGGAGGGACAGATACGCAGTATTTT	CASSFAGGTDTQYF
18	TRBV6-1	.	.	TRBJ2-7	TGTGCCAGCAGTGAAGCCGCATCCGGATTTACAGGGACCTACGAGCAGTACTTC	CASSEAASGFTGTYEQYF
12	TRBV10-3	.	once	TRBJ2-5	TGTGCCACCTCAGACGGACAAGAGACCCAGTACTTC	CATSDGQETQYF
14	TRBV29-1	.	many	TRBJ1-2	TGCAGCGCAGCACGGGAGGGGGTTGCCTATGGCTACACCTTC	CSAAREGVAYGYTF
11	TRBV20-1	.	.	TRBJ1-1	TGCAGTGCTCCAGGGGTCGCTGAAGCTTTCTTT	CSAPGVAEAFF
11	TRBV29-1	.	.	TRBJ1-2	TGCAGCGGCCGGGACTTCTATGGCTACACCTTC	CSGRDFYGYTF
9	TRBV29-1	.	.	TRBJ1-1	TGCAGCCAATGGGATGAAGCTTTCTTT	CSQWDEAFF
15	TRBV10-3	.	.	TRBJ1-4	TGTGCCAGCAGTCCGGGGCTGGGGCGAGGTGAAAAACTGTTTTTT	CASSPGLGRGEKLFF
14	TRBV7-2	TRBD1	many	TRBJ1-5	TGTGCCAGCAGCATACGACAGGGGAATCAGCCCCAGCATTTT	CASSIRQGNQPQHF
15	TRBV24-1	.	.	TRBJ1-5	TGTGCCAGCAGTGATCTGACAGTCTTAGGTCAGCCCCAGCATTTT	CASSDLTVLGQPQHF
14	TRBV5-5	.	few	TRBJ1-1	TGTGCCAGCAGCTTCGGAGGATTTGCCACTGAAGCTTTCTTT	CASSFGGFATEAFF
13	TRBV29-1	.	.	TRBJ1-2	TGCAGCGTTGGACATGGAGGGGTCTATGGCTACACCTTC	CSVGHGGVYGYTF
14	TRBV12-3/TRBV12-4	.	.	TRBJ1-1	TGTGCCAGCAGTAAGACTTATTCGAACACTGAAGCTTTCTTT	CASSKTYSNTEAFF
16	TRBV14	TRBD1	few	TRBJ1-2	TGTGCCAGCAGCCAACGTTCGGGACAGGGGAACTATGGCTACACCTTC	CASSQRSGQGNYGYTF
14	TRBV29-1	.	.	TRBJ2-7	TGCAGCGTTGGTGGGAGAGGGGGGGGATTCGAGCAGTACTTC	CSVGGRGGGFEQYF
17	TRBV10-2	TRBD1	few	TRBJ2-5	TGCGCCAGCAGTGAGTCTCTTGGGACAGGGCGGATAGAGACCCAGTACTTC	CASSESLGTGRIETQYF
16	TRBV7-6	TRBD1	.	TRBJ2-7	TGTGCCAGCAGCCAAGCCGGGACAGGGGGTCCTAACGAGCAGTACTTC	CASSQAGTGGPNEQYF
14	TRBV7-9	TRBD1	.	TRBJ1-2	TGTGCCAGCAGTCTGGGACAGGGGAATAGTGGCTACATCTTC	CASSLGQGNSGYIF
15	TRBV25-1	.	.	TRBJ1-1	TGTGCCAGCAGTGATAGTGCCGGGGCATGGACTGAAGCTTTCTTT	CASSDSAGAWTEAFF
15	TRBV7-9	.	many	TRBJ1-3	TGTGCCAGCAGCGTCCCGGGGGGCTCTGGAAACACCATATATTTT	CASSVPGGSGNTIYF
18	TRBV9	.	few	TRBJ1-4	TGTGCCAGCAGCGCATCAAGTAGGGGGAGGGCAACTAATGAAAAACTGTTTTTT	CASSASSRGRATNEKLFF
15	TRBV4-1	TRBD2	.	TRBJ2-2	TGCGCCACCAACACCGGGACTAGCGGGACCGGGGAGCTGTTTTTT	CATNTGTSGTGELFF
13	TRBV7-9	.	.	TRBJ2-1	TGTGCCAGCAGCCTACCGGGTCGGAATGAGCAGTTCTTC	CASSLPGRNEQFF
15	TRBV5-4	TRBD1	once	TRBJ2-5	TGTGCCAGCAGCACACAACACAGGGGGCAGGGGACCCAGTACTTC	CASSTQHRGQGTQYF
14	TRBV7-3	.	.	TRBJ2-5	TGTGCCAGCAGCGTTGGACGGGACCAAGAGACCCAGTACTTC	CASSVGRDQETQYF
12	TRBV6-6	.	.	TRBJ2-7	TGTGCCAGCGAAGCAGGGACCTACGAGCAGTACTTC	CASEAGTYEQYF
14	TRBV5-1	TRBD1	many	TRBJ1-3	TGCGCCAGCCGGGACAGGGCAGCAGGAAACACCATATATTTT	CASRDRAAGNTIYF
15	TRBV7-2	.	few	TRBJ2-5	TGTGCCAGCTCCTCTAGGACCCCGAGGCCAGAGACCCAGTACTTC	CASSSRTPRPETQYF
14	TRBV2	.	.	TRBJ2-5	TGTGCCAGCAGTTATCAGTACAGCCAAGAGACCCAGTACTTC	CASSYQYSQETQYF
13	TRBV12-5	TRBD1	few	TRBJ1-5	TGTGCTAGTGGTCAGGACAGGGATCAGCCCCAGCATTTT	CASGQDRDQPQHF
17	TRBV4-3	TRBD1	few	TRBJ2-6	TGCGCCAGCAGCCGACGGACAGGTGACCCTGGGGCCAACGTCCTGACTTTC	CASSRRTGDPGANVLTF
13	TRBV5-6	.	.	TRBJ1-6	TGTGCCAGCAGGGAGGGGGTGAATTCACCCCTCCACTTT	CASREGVNSPLHF
15	TRBV7-2	.	.	TRBJ2-7	TGTGCCAGCAGCCGACAAGGGGTAATGTCCTACGAGCAGTACTTC	CASSRQGVMSYEQYF
17	TRBV7-9	.	.	TRBJ1-3	TGTGCCAGCAGCTTAGGAGGTATAGGGGCCACTGGAAACACCATATATTTT	CASSLGGIGATGNTIYF
16	TRBV6-6	TRBD2	once	TRBJ2-5	TGTGCCAGCAGTTACCTGGGACTAGCACCACAAGAGACCCAGTACTTC	CASSYLGLAPQETQYF
13	TRBV6-1	.	few	TRBJ1-2	TGTGCCAGCAGTCCCGGGGATTTAAATGGCTACACCTTC	CASSPGDLNGYTF
13	TRBV7-9	.	many	TRBJ2-5	TGTGCCAGCAGCCTATTATCCCAAGAGACCCAGTACTTC	CASSLLSQETQYF
13	TRBV7-9	TRBD1	many	TRBJ1-1	TGTGCCAGCAGCTCAGACAGGGTTGATGAAGCTTTCTTT	CASSSDRVDEAFF
15	TRBV13	.	.	TRBJ1-2	TGTGCCAGCAGCCCCAGGGCGGAGTCTTGGAGGGGCTACACCTTC	CASSPRAESWRGYTF
15	TRBV10-3	.	.	TRBJ1-4	TGTGCCAGCAGCTTCCGCCTAGCCACTAATGAAAAACTGTTTTTT	CASSFRLATNEKLFF
12	TRBV28	.	few	TRBJ1-1	TGTGCCAGCAGTTTAATATCAGGGTCGGCTTTCTTT	CASSLISGSAFF
12	TRBV10-3	.	many	TRBJ1-1	TGTGCCAGCAGCGAACCGACAGTTGAAGCTTTCTTT	CASSEPTVEAFF
16	TRBV7-3	.	.	TRBJ1-5	TGTGCCAGCAGCCAAGACAGGTTAAATAAGCGTCAGCCCCAGCATTTT	CASSQDRLNKRQPQHF
14	TRBV7-9	.	many	TRBJ1-6	TGTGCCAGCAGCTTATGGGGCGCACGATCACCCCTCCACTTT	CASSLWGARSPLHF
13	TRBV2	.	few	TRBJ1-2	TGTGCCAGCAGTTTAGGGCCAGGGCAAGGCTACACCTTC	CASSLGPGQGYTF
13	TRBV12-3/TRBV12-4	TRBD1	few	TRBJ1-1	TGTGCCGTTAAACAGGGGGGAGGCACTGAAGCTTTCTTT	CAVKQGGGTEAFF
15	TRBV24-1	.	few	TRBJ1-5	TGTGCCACCAGGGGAACGGGGTACGGCAATCAGCCCCAGCATTTT	CATRGTGYGNQPQHF
14	TRBV25-1	.	.	TRBJ1-1	TGTGCCAGCAGTGATAGTGAGACCGTCACTGAAGCTTTCTTT	CASSDSETVTEAFF
13	TRBV29-1	.	.	TRBJ1-4	TGCAGCGTTGAGTGGGGCTCTGGTGAAAAACTGTTTTTT	CSVEWGSGEKLFF
16	TRBV2	.	few	TRBJ1-2	TGTGCCAGCAGTCCGATGGGGGACGCCCCCATTTGGGGCTACACCTTC	CASSPMGDAPIWGYTF
16	TRBV19	TRBD1	few	TRBJ1-3	TGTGCCAGTAGTACCGCCTCGACAGGGGTCGGAAACACCATATATTTT	CASSTASTGVGNTIYF
18	TRBV18	TRBD1	.	TRBJ2-6	TGTGCCAGCTCACCAGGGACAGGCGAACGCTCTGGGGCCAACGTCCTGACTTTC	CASSPGTGERSGANVLTF
15	TRBV20-1	.	.	TRBJ1-5	TGCAGTGCTAGACCGGGACTCAGGGGCAATCAGCCCCAGCATTTT	CSARPGLRGNQPQHF
16	TRBV11-2	TRBD1	few	TRBJ1-1	TGTGCCAGCAGCCTCCGTACCGGGACAGGGAACACTGAAGCTTTCTTT	CASSLRTGTGNTEAFF
14	TRBV2	TRBD1	.	TRBJ2-5	TGTGCCAGCAGTCCCTACAGGGGTCAAGAGACCCAGTACTTC	CASSPYRGQETQYF
14	TRBV7-9	.	.	TRBJ2-7	TGTGCCAGCAGTTTATCAGGGGGGAATGAAGAGCAGTACTTC	CASSLSGGNEEQYF
15	TRBV25-1	.	.	TRBJ2-3	TGTGCCAGCAGTCTCACACGGCGGGGCACAGATACGCAGTATTTT	CASSLTRRGTDTQYF